This T cell receptor beta chain came from a study of shared clonotypes between healthy human individuals. A note on this clone: The target antigen is unknown.

CDR3 size: 14 residues. Germline CDR1 reads MNHEY; CDR2 reads SMNVEV (reference sequence). V lost 3 bases to trimming and J lost 9 bases, with 15 bases between them. Donors were Caucasian adults residing in Nashville, Tennessee, USA. The study, taken as a whole, reports: A small donor pool kept down the genetic and exposure-history diversity that was represented.

The DNA input per sorted-subset replicate PCR was 200 ng, corresponding to 32,000 or so T cell genomes. Using immunoSEQ multiplex PCR, the repertoire was profiled, and TCRdb retains in-frame clones only, with some absent. Of millions of clones in the sample, approximately 95% were seen once. The sequenced sample was naive CD4+ T cells from PBMCs. Documented subset: CD45RA+ positively selected. The chain uses TRBV27 and TRBJ1-5; D gene uncertain. The clonotype was recovered from a man between 18 and 29 years old in good health. Some clones in this sample may be carry-over from other donors' samples. In DNA, the CDR3 is TGTGCCAGCAGTTTTGACGCGGGCGTGCGGCCCCAGCATTTT. Translation: CASSFDAGVRPQHF.